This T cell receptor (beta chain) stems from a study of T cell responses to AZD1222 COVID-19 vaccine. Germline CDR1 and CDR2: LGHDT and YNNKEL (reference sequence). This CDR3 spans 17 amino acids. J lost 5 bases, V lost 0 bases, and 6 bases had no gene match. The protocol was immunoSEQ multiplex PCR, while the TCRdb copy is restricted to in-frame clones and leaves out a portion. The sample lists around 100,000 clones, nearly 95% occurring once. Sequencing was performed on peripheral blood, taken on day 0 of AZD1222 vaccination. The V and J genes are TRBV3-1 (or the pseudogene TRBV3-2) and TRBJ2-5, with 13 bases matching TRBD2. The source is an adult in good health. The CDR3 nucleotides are TGTGCCAGCAGCCAAGATACTAGCGGGAGGGTTGGGGAGACCCAGTACTTC. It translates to CASSQDTSGRVGETQYF.